This T cell receptor beta chain was obtained from a study of T-cell memory formation after mild COVID-19. Whole-study results and caveats: Clones that got smaller from day 15 to 85 had even CD4/CD8, while clones growing later tipped toward CD4+. Among CD4+ contracting clones, most were CM and EM, and CD8+ ones EMRA.

This clonotype turned up a few times. Its matching antigen is unknown. TCRdb re-analysed the 5' RACE reads in MiXCR, keeping a single row per CDR3 protein. This table holds fewer than 650,000 distinct CDR3 sequences, 15% to 20% found once. The sequence was collected from an adult woman who had mild COVID-19 (a few samples of this study predate the infection). Cell type and time point are not known. The sample taken for sequencing was PBMCs or a T cell subset sorted from them (not recorded which).

CDR3 sequence: CASSFGTDQETQYF. The CDR3 DNA sequence: TGTGCCAGCAGTTTTGGGACAGACCAAGAGACCCAGTACTTC. The chain is built from TRBV12-3 or TRBV12-4 and TRBJ2-5, with 7 bases lining up with TRBD1. The CDR3 loop spans 14 amino acids. Trimming at V came to 3 bases and at J to 0 bases, leaving 1 base not matched to a gene.